The entry below gives a single TCR beta chain sequence along with its context. Its specificity is not known. The data derive from a study of cytomegalovirus exposure and HLA in healthy donors. The study's findings and limits: Several of the most significant clusters were apparently associated with common viral pathogens in a later analysis. The study put about 180 TCR beta chains on its list as cytomegalovirus-associated.

PCR employed 60 Vbeta and 13 Jbeta primers. Assay used: immunoSEQ multiplex PCR; TCRdb lists only in-frame clones, some missing. Of about 130,000 clones listed, 80% are singletons. CDR1 LNHDA and CDR2 SQIVND come from the germline V gene (reference sequence). CDR3 length: 15 amino acids. Deletions cut 2 bases from V and 1 base from J, with 12 bases between. This clonotype was obtained from a woman aged 35 to 49 in good health and CMV-seronegative. Sequenced sample: PBMCs. The J gene is TRBJ2-7, the V gene TRBV19, with D possibly being TRBD2 (6 bases). DNA for the CDR3: TGTGCCAGTAGTATACGGGCAGGGAGGTCCTACGAGCAGTACTTC. This translates into CASSIRAGRSYEQYF. Together with reference TRBV19 and TRBJ2-7, the CDR3 gives the full variable domain: DGGITQSPKYLFRKEGQNVTLSCEQNLNHDAMYWYRQDPGQGLRLIYYSQIVNDFQKGDIAEGYSVSREKKESFPLTVTSAQKNPTAFYLCASSIRAGRSYEQYFGPGTRLTVT.